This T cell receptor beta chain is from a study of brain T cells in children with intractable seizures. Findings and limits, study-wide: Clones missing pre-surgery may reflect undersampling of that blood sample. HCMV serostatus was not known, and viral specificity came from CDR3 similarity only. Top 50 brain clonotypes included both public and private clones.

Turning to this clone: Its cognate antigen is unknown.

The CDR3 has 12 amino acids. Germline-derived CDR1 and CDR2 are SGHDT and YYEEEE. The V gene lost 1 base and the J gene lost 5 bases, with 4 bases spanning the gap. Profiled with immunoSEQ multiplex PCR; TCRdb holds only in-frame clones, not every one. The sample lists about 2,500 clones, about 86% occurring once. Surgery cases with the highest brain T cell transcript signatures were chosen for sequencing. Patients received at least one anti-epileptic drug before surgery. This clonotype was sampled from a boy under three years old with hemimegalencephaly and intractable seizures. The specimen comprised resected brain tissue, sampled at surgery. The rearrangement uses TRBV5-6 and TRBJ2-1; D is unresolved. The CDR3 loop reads CASSLYNNEQFF. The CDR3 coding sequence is TGTGCCAGCAGCTTGTACAACAATGAGCAGTTCTTC.